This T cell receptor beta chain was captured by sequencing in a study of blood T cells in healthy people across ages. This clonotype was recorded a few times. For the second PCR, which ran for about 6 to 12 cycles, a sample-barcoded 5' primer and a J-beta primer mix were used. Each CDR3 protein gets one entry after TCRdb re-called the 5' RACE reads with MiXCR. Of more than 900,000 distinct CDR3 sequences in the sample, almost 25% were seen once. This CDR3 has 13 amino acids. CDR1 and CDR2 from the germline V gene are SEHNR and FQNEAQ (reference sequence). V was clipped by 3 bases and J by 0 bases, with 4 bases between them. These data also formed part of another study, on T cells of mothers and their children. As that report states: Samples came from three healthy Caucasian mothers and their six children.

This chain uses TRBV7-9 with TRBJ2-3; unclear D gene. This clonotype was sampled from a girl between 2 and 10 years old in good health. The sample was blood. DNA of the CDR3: TGTGCCAGCAGCTTCCAGAGCACAGATACGCAGTATTTT. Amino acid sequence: CASSFQSTDTQYF.